This TCR beta chain appears in the sequencing data of a study of blood T cell repertoires in COVID-19. Trimming removed 6 bases from V and 4 bases from J, with 12 bases in between. The CDR3 covers 13 residues. Original methodology: By means of reference gene primer amplification, nucleated cell counts were estimated. The assay was immunoSEQ multiplex PCR, and TCRdb's table has in-frame clones only and misses some. The V and J calls and clone size are taken from that table; D and trimming were inferred from the DNA. This table has tens of thousands of clones, roughly nine tenths appearing once. This TCR derives from a man aged 55 to 70 with acute or convalescent COVID-19. Sample: peripheral blood. The rearrangement joins TRBV12-3 or TRBV12-4 to TRBJ1-2, with D tentatively TRBD1 (5 bases). CDR3 DNA sequence: TGTGCCAGCAGACGGGGGTATACCTATGGCTACACCTTC. It yields the protein CASRRGYTYGYTF.